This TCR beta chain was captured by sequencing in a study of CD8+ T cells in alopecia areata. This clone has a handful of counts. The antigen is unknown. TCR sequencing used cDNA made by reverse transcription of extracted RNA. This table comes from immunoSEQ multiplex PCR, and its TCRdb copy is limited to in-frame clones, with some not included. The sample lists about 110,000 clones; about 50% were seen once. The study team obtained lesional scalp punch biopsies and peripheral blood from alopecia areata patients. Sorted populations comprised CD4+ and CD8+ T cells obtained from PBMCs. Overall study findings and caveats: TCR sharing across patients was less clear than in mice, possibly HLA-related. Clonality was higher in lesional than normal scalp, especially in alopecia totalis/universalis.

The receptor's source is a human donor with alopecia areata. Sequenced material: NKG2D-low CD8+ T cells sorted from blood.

CDR3 loop: CASSQGLGDEQYF. CDR3 DNA sequence: TGTGCCAGCAGCCAAGGGCTAGGAGACGAGCAGTACTTC. V is TRBV14 and J is TRBJ2-7, with D hard to call. This CDR3 comprises 13 residues. V gave up 1 base and J gave up 5 bases, with 9 bases separating them. Germline lookup yields CDR1 SGHDN and CDR2 FVKESK.